The 22 T cell receptor beta chains in this list originate from one sample, sequenced in a study of OX40 agonist ivuxolimab in advanced cancers. The method was immunoSEQ multiplex PCR; TCRdb's version includes in-frame clones alone and lacks a portion of them. The sample gives over 35,000 clones, about 83% of which show up once; 35% to 40% is in the top ten. Source: CD4+ or CD8+ T cells sorted from blood, taken in a trial of the OX40 agonist ivuxolimab. Receptor source: an adult with an advanced solid tumor such as melanoma, head and neck, liver or kidney cancer.

The V and J genes are TRBV19 and TRBJ1-3; D may be TRBD1 (5 bases). CDR3 length equals 16 residues. The V end was cut by 5 bases, the J end by 0 bases, with 14 bases between. From germline, CDR1 is LNHDA and CDR2 SQIVND (reference sequence). The CDR3 DNA reads TGTGCCAGTAGTGTGCAGGGACCAACCTCTGGAAACACCATATATTTT. Translated, it gives CASSVQGPTSGNTIYF. The full variable domain, completed using reference TRBV19 and TRBJ1-3, is DGGITQSPKYLFRKEGQNVTLSCEQNLNHDAMYWYRQDPGQGLRLIYYSQIVNDFQKGDIAEGYSVSREKKESFPLTVTSAQKNPTAFYLCASSVQGPTSGNTIYFGEGSWLTVV.

The V call is TRBV11-2, the J call TRBJ2-7; perhaps D is TRBD1 or TRBD2 (5 bases each). CDR3 length equals 15 residues. CDR1 is SGHAT, CDR2 FQNNGV, per germline. V was pared by 1 base and J by 1 base, with 11 bases between. In DNA form, the CDR3 reads TGTGCCAGCAGCTTAGTGGGGACGGATTCCTACGAGCAGTACTTC. It is translated as CASSLVGTDSYEQYF.

This chain joins TRBV18 and TRBJ2-1; 9 bases are a match to TRBD1. The germline V gene has CDR1 KGHSH and CDR2 LQKENI. The CDR3 loop spans 15 amino acids. The trim removed 4 bases at V and 6 bases at J, leaving 7 bases unmatched. CDR3 protein: CASSRGLTGGNEQFF. In DNA form, the CDR3 reads TGTGCCAGCTCACGGGGGTTGACAGGGGGCAATGAGCAGTTCTTC.

This rearrangement joins TRBV21-1 to TRBJ1-1. TRBV21-1 is deemed a pseudogene. CDR3 length equals 13 residues. CDR3 sequence: CASSRTGNTEAFF. The DNA of the CDR3 is TGTGCCAGCAGCCGGACGGGGAACACTGAAGCTTTCTTT.

The V gene is TRBV28, the J gene TRBJ2-7; D gene ambiguous. This CDR3 has 12 residues. V was pared by 6 bases and J by 5 bases, with 11 bases between. Germline V gene data show CDR1 as MDHEN and CDR2 as SYDVKM. Here the CDR3 DNA reads TGTGCCAGCAGCGGAACCCCCCACGAGCAGTACTTC. This translates into CASSGTPHEQYF.

This chain joins TRBV28 and TRBJ2-1; D is perhaps TRBD1 (6 bases). V was shortened by 4 bases and J by 4 bases, with 20 bases between the two germline ends. Germline V gene sequence: CDR1 MDHEN, CDR2 SYDVKM. The CDR3 runs 17 residues. CDR3 DNA sequence: TGTGCCAGCAGTTCGTTTATTTGGGACAACCCTTACAATGAGCAGTTCTTC. Amino acids: CASSSFIWDNPYNEQFF.

The chain is built from TRBV5-1 and TRBJ2-2; 7 nucleotides match TRBD2. V lost 2 bases and J lost 2; bases outside the gene matches: 6. Germline CDR1 reads SGHRS; CDR2 reads YFSETQ. CDR3 length: 16 amino acids. The chain's CDR3 is CASSLGGGVNTGELFF. CDR3 bases: TGCGCCAGCAGCTTAGGCGGGGGTGTAAACACCGGGGAGCTGTTTTTT.

The chain carries TRBV11-3 and TRBJ2-1; TRBD2 matches at 7 bases. The CDR3 is 15 residues long. Germline loops: CDR1 SGHNT, CDR2 YENEEA. Losses at the gene ends were 1 base for V and 0 bases for J; bases not matched to a gene: 0. CDR3 DNA sequence: TGTGCCAGCAGCTTAGGCGGGAGCTCCTACAATGAGCAGTTCTTC. Its protein product is CASSLGGSSYNEQFF.

This clone came up a few times. The rearrangement uses TRBV15 and TRBJ2-3; TRBD2 aligns across 13 bases. After removal of 4 bases from V and 6 bases from J, the junction contained 7 bases not matched to a gene. Germline V gene sequence: CDR1 LNHNV, CDR2 YYDKDF (reference sequence). This CDR3 has 16 residues. CDR3 nucleotide sequence: TGTGCCACCAGCACCCTACTAGCGGGAGGGGCCGATACGCAGTATTTT. Its translation: CATSTLLAGGADTQYF.

The count of this clone is one. V and J are TRBV10-3 and TRBJ1-1; D perhaps matches TRBD1 (5 bases). CDR3 length: 14 residues. Trimming left V 10 bases short and J 2 bases short, with 17 bases between. Germline CDR1 and CDR2: ENHRY and SYGVKD. The CDR3 DNA sequence: TGTGCCACCGCTCGGGACCAAAGAAACACTGAAGCTTTCTTT. The encoded protein is CATARDQRNTEAFF.

The chain is built from TRBV28 and TRBJ1-6; 8 bases line up with TRBD1. The CDR3 has 15 residues. Germline lookup yields CDR1 MDHEN and CDR2 SYDVKM. J lost 8 bases, V lost 7 bases, and 10 bases had no gene match. CDR3 sequence: CASTEQTGVHSPLHF. The CDR3 nucleotides read TGTGCCAGCACGGAACAGACAGGGGTCCATTCACCCCTCCACTTT.

This sequence joins TRBV6-6 and TRBJ2-3; 14 nucleotides align to TRBD2. After removal of 6 bases from V and 6 bases from J, the junction contained 5 bases not matched to a gene. Germline-derived CDR1 and CDR2 are MNHNY and SVGAGI (reference sequence). This CDR3 is 15 amino acids long. The chain's CDR3 is CASRRLAGGRDTQYF. CDR3 DNA sequence: TGTGCCAGCAGGCGACTAGCGGGGGGGCGGGATACGCAGTATTTT.

The chain joins TRBV13 to TRBJ2-5; D gene ambiguous. V was cut by 0 bases and J by 5 bases, with 16 bases left in between. The CDR3 loop spans 16 amino acids. The germline V gene has CDR1 PRHDT and CDR2 FYEKMQ (reference sequence). CDR3 nucleotides: TGTGCCAGCAGCTTAGGACTCGGATTAACTGAGGAGACCCAGTACTTC. It translates to CASSLGLGLTEETQYF.

V usage is TRBV7-9 and J usage is TRBJ1-1; the D is unclear. The V gene lost 6 bases and the J gene lost 6 bases, with 14 bases spanning the gap. Germline loops: CDR1 SEHNR, CDR2 FQNEAQ (reference sequence). The CDR3 consists of 13 residues. The CDR3 protein is CASRQADGPEAFF. The CDR3 DNA is TGTGCCAGCAGGCAAGCGGACGGCCCTGAAGCTTTCTTT.

The chain carries TRBV11-1 and TRBJ2-1; D possibly corresponds to TRBD1 (5 bases). V dropped 3 bases and J dropped 4 bases, with 7 bases sitting between them. Germline V gene lookup returns CDR1 SGHAT and CDR2 FQDESV (reference sequence). The CDR3 covers 13 residues. CDR3 protein: CASSLDKYNEQFF. CDR3 coding DNA: TGTGCCAGCAGCTTGGACAAATACAATGAGCAGTTCTTC.

This clone was seen a single time. This chain links TRBV15 with TRBJ2-1; 9 nucleotides agree with TRBD2. Germline values: CDR1 LNHNV, CDR2 YYDKDF (reference sequence). The CDR3 is 17 residues long. V dropped 3 bases and J dropped 7; count of bases not matched to a gene: 13. CDR3 sequence (DNA): TGTGCCACCAGCAGTCCCGTGGGTAGCGGGAGAAGGAATGAGCAGTTCTTC. Translated, it gives CATSSPVGSGRRNEQFF.

The CDR3 DNA sequence: TGTGCCATCAGTGACCAAGCCCTCGGGTCTGGGGCCAACGTCCTGACTTTC. The encoded protein is CAISDQALGSGANVLTF. This chain connects TRBV10-3 to TRBJ2-6, with no clear D. Germline-derived CDR1 and CDR2 are ENHRY and SYGVKD. The CDR3 has 17 amino acids. Trimming cost V 3 bases and J 1 base, with 13 bases left between them.

The V gene is TRBV6-1, the J gene TRBJ2-7, with 8 bases matching TRBD1. The CDR3 runs 14 residues. Trimming removed 6 bases from V and 2 bases from J; junction bases left unmatched: 6. Germline CDR1 reads MNHNS; CDR2 reads SASEGT. This CDR3 reads CASRNRDRTYEQYF. CDR3 in DNA: TGTGCCAGCAGAAACCGGGACAGGACCTACGAGCAGTACTTC.

This sequence joins TRBV5-6 and TRBJ2-1; TRBD1 agrees at 7 bases. The CDR3 contains 15 residues. V dropped 2 bases and J dropped 2; count of bases not matched to a gene: 4. Germline-derived CDR1 and CDR2 are SGHDT and YYEEEE. The CDR3 loop is CASSFGDRAYNEQFF. The CDR3, as DNA: TGTGCCAGCAGCTTCGGTGACAGGGCCTACAATGAGCAGTTCTTC.

The CDR3 protein is CASSLGGQSNQPQHF. CDR3 sequence (DNA): TGTGCCAGCAGTTTGGGGGGGCAGAGCAATCAGCCCCAGCATTTT. The genes are TRBV27 and TRBJ1-5; possibly TRBD1 for D (6 bases). The germline V gene encodes CDR1 MNHEY and CDR2 SMNVEV (reference sequence). This CDR3 spans 15 amino acids. The V and J ends lost 3 bases and 1 base respectively, with 10 bases between them.

The CDR3, as DNA: TGTGCCAGCAGCTCCCCGGGACCGGGACAGGGGAACTATGGCTACACCTTC. Translated, it gives CASSSPGPGQGNYGYTF. The chain couples TRBV11-2 to TRBJ1-2; 10 bases line up with TRBD1. The germline CDR1 and CDR2 sequences are SGHAT and FQNNGV. With 4 bases clipped from V and 2 bases from J, the junction kept 10 bases outside the gene matches. This CDR3 is 17 amino acids long.

This sequence joins TRBV28 and TRBJ2-7, with D perhaps given as TRBD1 or TRBD2 (5 bases each). The germline gives CDR1 MDHEN, CDR2 SYDVKM. V was pared by 4 bases and J by 7 bases, with 14 bases between. The CDR3 sequence is 13 residues long. CDR3 sequence reads: CASSSLRDDEQYF. The CDR3 DNA reads TGTGCCAGCAGTTCCCTCCGGGACGATGAGCAGTACTTC.